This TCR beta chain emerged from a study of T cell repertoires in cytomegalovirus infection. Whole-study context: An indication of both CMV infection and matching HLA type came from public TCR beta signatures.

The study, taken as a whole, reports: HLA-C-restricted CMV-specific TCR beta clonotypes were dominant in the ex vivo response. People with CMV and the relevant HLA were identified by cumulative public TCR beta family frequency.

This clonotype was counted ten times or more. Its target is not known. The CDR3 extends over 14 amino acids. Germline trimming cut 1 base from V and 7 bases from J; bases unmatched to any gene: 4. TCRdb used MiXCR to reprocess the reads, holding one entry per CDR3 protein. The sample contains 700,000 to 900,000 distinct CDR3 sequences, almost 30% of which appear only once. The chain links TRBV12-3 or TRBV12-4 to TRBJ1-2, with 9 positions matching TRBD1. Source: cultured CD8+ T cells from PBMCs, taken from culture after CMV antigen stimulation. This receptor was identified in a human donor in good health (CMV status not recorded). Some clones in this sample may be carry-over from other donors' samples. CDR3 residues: CASSLVGTGTGYTF. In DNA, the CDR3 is TGTGCCAGCAGTTTAGTCGGGACAGGGACTGGCTACACCTTC.